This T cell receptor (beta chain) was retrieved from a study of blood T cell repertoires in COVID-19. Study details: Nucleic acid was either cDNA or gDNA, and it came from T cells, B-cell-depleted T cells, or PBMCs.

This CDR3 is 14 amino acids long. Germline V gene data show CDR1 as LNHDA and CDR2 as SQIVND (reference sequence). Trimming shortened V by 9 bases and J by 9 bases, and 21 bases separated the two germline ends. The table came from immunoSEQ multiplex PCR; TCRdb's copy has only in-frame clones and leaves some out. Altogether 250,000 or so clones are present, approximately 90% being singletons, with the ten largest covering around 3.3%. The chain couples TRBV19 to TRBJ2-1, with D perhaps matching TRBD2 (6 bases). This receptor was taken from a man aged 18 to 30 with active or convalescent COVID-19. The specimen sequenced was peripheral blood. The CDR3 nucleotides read TGTGCCAGCCGAGGATTGGCGGGGAATAGTGAGCAGTTCTTC. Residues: CASRGLAGNSEQFF.